Presented here are 4 T cell receptor beta chains from one specimen sequenced in a study of OX40 agonist ivuxolimab in advanced cancers. TCRdb's copy holds only in-frame clones and misses some; the assay was immunoSEQ multiplex PCR. The profile shows 25,000 to 40,000 clones, around 87% of them singletons. The sequenced sample was CD4+ or CD8+ T cells sorted from blood, obtained in a trial of the OX40 agonist ivuxolimab. The receptors were gathered from an adult with an advanced solid tumor such as melanoma, head and neck, liver or kidney cancer.

This clone was counted only a few times. V is TRBV2 and J is TRBJ2-6, with D perhaps TRBD1 (5 bases). V was clipped by 6 bases and J by 2 bases, with 11 bases between them. The CDR3 length is 15 residues. Germline CDR1 and CDR2: SNHLY and FYNNEI. CDR3 sequence: CASRGLTAGANVLTF. The CDR3 bases are TGTGCCAGCAGGGGATTGACAGCTGGGGCCAACGTCCTGACTTTC. The entire variable domain, with the rest obtained from reference TRBV2 and TRBJ2-6, is as follows: EPEVTQTPSHQVTQMGQEVILRCVPISNHLYFYWYRQILGQKVEFLVSFYNNEISEKSEIFDDQFSVERPDGSNFTLKIRSTKLEDSAMYFCASRGLTAGANVLTFGAGSRLTVL.

The chain joins TRBV6-1 to TRBJ2-7; D may match TRBD1 or TRBD2 (5 bases each). The germline V gene encodes CDR1 MNHNS and CDR2 SASEGT. V lost 2 bases and J 0 bases, leaving 11 bases between the germline ends. The CDR3 has 15 amino acids. The CDR3 nucleotides are TGTGCCAGCAGTGAATTGGGGGACCACTCCTACGAGCAGTACTTC. Its translation is CASSELGDHSYEQYF.

The chain has TRBV6-1 and TRBJ1-5; 10 bases agree with TRBD1. J gave up 6 bases and V 6 bases, and 5 bases lay outside the gene matches. From germline, CDR1 is MNHNS and CDR2 SASEGT. The CDR3 is 14 residues long. The CDR3 DNA reads TGTGCCAGCAGCATCGGACAGGGGGGTCAGCCCCAGCATTTT. Translation: CASSIGQGGQPQHF.

CDR3 sequence (DNA): TGTGCCAGCAGCCCTGACAGGGGGCAGACTAATGAAAAACTGTTTTTT. It translates to CASSPDRGQTNEKLFF. The gene calls are TRBV7-9 and TRBJ1-4; 10 bases align to TRBD1. The CDR3 has 16 residues. Germline CDR1 is SEHNR and CDR2 is FQNEAQ (reference sequence). V lost 5 bases and J lost 2; bases outside the gene matches: 5. Full variable domain (rest looked up from reference TRBV7-9 and TRBJ1-4): DTGVSQNPRHKITKRGQNVTFRCDPISEHNRLYWYRQTLGQGPEFLTYFQNEAQLEKSRLLSDRFSAERPKGSFSTLEIQRTEQGDSAMYLCASSPDRGQTNEKLFFGSGTQLSVL.